The clone carrying this T cell receptor (beta chain) has a count of ten or more. The CDR3 loop spans 12 amino acids. Trimming removed 1 base from V and 4 bases from J, with 4 bases in between. CDR1 is SGHRS and CDR2 is YFSETQ in the germline V gene. TCRdb independently ran MiXCR on the RT-PCR reads; one entry per CDR3 protein. The sample consists of fewer than 350,000 distinct CDR3 sequences, 21% of them appearing once. This record belongs to a study of response to subunit inactivated influenza vaccine. Sequenced here: PBMCs from blood, sampled about 20 months after vaccination. The sequence derives from a man aged 50 to 69 who received an inactivated influenza vaccine. V gene TRBV5-1 combines with J gene TRBJ2-3; D remains ambiguous. CDR3 DNA sequence: TGCGCCAGCAGCTTGCCCGCAGATACGCAGTATTTT. It is translated as CASSLPADTQYF.